This T cell receptor beta chain was profiled in a study of identical twins. General study findings and limits: Sequences that were out-of-frame, alpha and twin-shared displayed an excess of low generation probability.

Comment on this clonotype: Antigen: not known.

The germline CDR1 and CDR2 sequences are SGHRS and YFSETQ. The CDR3 contains 12 residues. J was trimmed by 11 bases and V by 4 bases; bases with no gene match: 8. Each CDR3 protein is one row after TCRdb ran MiXCR on the 5' RACE reads. Of roughly 200,000 distinct CDR3 sequences in the sample, more than 15% were seen once. These records were also assigned to another study, of T cells expressing NK-cell markers.

V and J are TRBV5-1 and TRBJ2-7, with TRBD1 identical over 8 bases. The clonotype was recovered from a woman under 30 in good health. The sequenced material came from CD8+ T cells sorted from blood. CDR3 sequence reads: CASSTTGGREYF. The CDR3 coding sequence is TGCGCCAGCAGCACCACAGGGGGGCGTGAGTACTTC.